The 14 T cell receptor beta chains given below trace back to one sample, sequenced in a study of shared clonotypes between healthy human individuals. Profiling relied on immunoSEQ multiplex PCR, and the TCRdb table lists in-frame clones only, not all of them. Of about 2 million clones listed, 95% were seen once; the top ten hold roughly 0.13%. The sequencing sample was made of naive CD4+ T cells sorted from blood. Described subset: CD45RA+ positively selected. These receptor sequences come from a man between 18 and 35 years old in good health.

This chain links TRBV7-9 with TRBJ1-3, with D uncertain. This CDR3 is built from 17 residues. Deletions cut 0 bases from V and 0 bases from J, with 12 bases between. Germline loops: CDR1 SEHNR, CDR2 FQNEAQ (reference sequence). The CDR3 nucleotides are TGTGCCAGCAGCTTAGCGTATTTTGGCGACTCTGGAAACACCATATATTTT. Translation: CASSLAYFGDSGNTIYF.

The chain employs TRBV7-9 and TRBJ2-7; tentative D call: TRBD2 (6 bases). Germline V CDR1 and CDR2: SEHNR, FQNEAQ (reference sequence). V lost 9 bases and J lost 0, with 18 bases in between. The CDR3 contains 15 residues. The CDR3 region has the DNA TGTGCCAGTTCTCAACGGGGAGGTACCTCCTACGAGCAGTACTTC. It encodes CASSQRGGTSYEQYF.

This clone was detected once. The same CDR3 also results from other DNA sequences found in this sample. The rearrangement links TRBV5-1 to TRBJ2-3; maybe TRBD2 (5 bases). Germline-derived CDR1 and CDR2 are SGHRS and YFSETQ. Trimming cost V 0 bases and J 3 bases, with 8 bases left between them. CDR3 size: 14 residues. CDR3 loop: CASSLGSGTDTQYF. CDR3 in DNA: TGCGCCAGCAGCTTGGGAAGCGGAACAGATACGCAGTATTTT.

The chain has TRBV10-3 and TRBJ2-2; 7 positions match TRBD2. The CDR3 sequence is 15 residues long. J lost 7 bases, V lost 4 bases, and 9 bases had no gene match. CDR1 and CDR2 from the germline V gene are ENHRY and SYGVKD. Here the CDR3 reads CAISGGGSFGGELFF. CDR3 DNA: TGTGCCATCAGTGGGGGCGGGAGTTTCGGCGGGGAGCTGTTTTTT.

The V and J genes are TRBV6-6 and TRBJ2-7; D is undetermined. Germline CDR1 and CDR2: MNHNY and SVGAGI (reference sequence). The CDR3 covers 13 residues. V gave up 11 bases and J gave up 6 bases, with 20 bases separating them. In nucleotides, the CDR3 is TGTGCCTCCCTCGAGACGGTATCGGGCGAGCAGTACTTC. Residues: CASLETVSGEQYF.

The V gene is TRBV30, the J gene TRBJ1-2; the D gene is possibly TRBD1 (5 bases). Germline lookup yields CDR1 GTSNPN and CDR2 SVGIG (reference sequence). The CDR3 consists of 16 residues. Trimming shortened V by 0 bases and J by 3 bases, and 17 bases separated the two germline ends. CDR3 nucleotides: TGTGCCTGGAGTGTGAGGAACGGGGCCGGATACTATGGCTACACCTTC. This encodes CAWSVRNGAGYYGYTF.

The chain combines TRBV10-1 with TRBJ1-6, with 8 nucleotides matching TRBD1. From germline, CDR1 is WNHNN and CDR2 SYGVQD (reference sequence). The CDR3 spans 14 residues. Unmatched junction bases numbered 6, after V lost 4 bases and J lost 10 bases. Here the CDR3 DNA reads TGCGCCAGCAGTGTGGACAGGGCCAACTCACCCCTCCACTTT. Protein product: CASSVDRANSPLHF.

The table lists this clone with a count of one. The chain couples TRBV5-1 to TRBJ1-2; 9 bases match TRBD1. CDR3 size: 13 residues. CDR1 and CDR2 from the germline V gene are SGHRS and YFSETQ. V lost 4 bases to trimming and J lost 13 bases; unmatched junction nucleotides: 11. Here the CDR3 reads CASSPQPGQGATF. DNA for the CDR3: TGCGCCAGCAGCCCGCAACCGGGACAGGGAGCCACCTTC.

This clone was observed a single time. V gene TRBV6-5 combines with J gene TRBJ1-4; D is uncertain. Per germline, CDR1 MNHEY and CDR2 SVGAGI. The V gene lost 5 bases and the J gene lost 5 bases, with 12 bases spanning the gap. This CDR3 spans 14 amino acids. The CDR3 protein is CASSRGRRNEKLFF. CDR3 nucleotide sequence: TGTGCCAGCAGTCGAGGACGGAGAAATGAAAAACTGTTTTTT.

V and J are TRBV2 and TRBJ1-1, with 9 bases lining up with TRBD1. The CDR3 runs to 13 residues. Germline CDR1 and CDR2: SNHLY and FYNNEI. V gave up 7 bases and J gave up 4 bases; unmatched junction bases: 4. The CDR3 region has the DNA TGTGCCAGCAAACAGGGACAGGGCACTGAAGCTTTCTTT. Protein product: CASKQGQGTEAFF.

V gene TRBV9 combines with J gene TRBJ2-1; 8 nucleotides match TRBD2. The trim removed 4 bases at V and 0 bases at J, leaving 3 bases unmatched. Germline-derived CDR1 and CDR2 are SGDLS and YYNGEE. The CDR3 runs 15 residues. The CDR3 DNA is TGTGCCAGCAGCCCGCGGGGGGCCTCCTACAATGAGCAGTTCTTC. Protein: CASSPRGASYNEQFF.

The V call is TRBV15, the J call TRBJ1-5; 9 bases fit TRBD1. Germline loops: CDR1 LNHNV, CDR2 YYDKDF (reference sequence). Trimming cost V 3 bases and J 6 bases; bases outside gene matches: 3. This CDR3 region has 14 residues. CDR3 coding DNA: TGTGCCACCAGCAGTACAGGGGGCACTCAGCCCCAGCATTTT. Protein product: CATSSTGGTQPQHF.

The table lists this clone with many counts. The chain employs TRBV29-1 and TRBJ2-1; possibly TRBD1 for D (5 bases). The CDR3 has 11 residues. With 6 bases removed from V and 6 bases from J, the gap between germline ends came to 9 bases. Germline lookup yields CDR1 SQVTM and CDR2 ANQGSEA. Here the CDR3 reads CSVSDSNEQFF. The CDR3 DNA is TGCAGCGTCTCCGACAGCAATGAGCAGTTCTTC.

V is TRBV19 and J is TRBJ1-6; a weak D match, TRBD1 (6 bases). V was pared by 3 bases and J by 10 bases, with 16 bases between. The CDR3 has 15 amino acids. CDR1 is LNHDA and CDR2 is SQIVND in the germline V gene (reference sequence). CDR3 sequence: CASSMLGAFGSPLHF. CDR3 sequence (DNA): TGTGCCAGTAGTATGTTGGGGGCTTTCGGGTCACCCCTCCACTTT.